Below are 13 T cell receptor beta chains sequenced from a single sample in a study of T-cell reconstitution after alpha-beta-depleted transplantation in children. TCRbeta library preparation incorporated unique molecular identifiers. A single record per CDR3 protein comes from TCRdb applying MiXCR to the PCR reads. In the table there are hundreds of thousands of distinct CDR3 sequences, more than 10% of which are singletons. The specimen was PBMCs from the stem cell graft donor, collected from the stem cell graft. These receptors all stem from a human donor who donated a stem cell graft to a child with acute lymphoblastic leukemia.

This clonotype was found many times. This chain connects TRBV28 to TRBJ1-1; tentative D call: TRBD1 (6 bases). V shed 5 bases and J shed 3 bases, with 16 bases lying between them. Looked up from germline, CDR1 is MDHEN and CDR2 is SYDVKM. The CDR3 sequence is 15 residues long. CDR3 DNA: TGTGCCAGCAGTCTAACGGAGGGGGGGGACACTGAAGCTTTCTTT. It encodes CASSLTEGGDTEAFF.

In this sample, this clonotype turned up many times. The chain carries TRBV15 and TRBJ2-3; D may be TRBD1 or TRBD2 (5 bases each). The CDR3 covers 17 residues. CDR1 and CDR2 from the germline V gene are LNHNV and YYDKDF (reference sequence). V lost 2 bases to trimming and J lost 3 bases, with 18 bases between them. CDR3 region: CATSRPGAVWWTDTQYF. The CDR3 DNA follows: TGTGCCACCAGCAGACCCGGGGCCGTGTGGTGGACAGATACGCAGTATTTT.

This clonotype was observed many times. CDR3 bases: TGTGCCAGCAGTAAGGACTATGGCTACACCTTC. It translates to CASSKDYGYTF. V usage is TRBV9 and J usage is TRBJ1-2; D is unresolved. Germline CDR1 SGDLS, CDR2 YYNGEE. Trimming took off 5 bases at V and 3 bases at J, with 5 bases between the two ends. This CDR3 region has 11 residues.

This sequence joins TRBV20-1 and TRBJ1-5; no definite D call. The V and J ends lost 5 bases and 0 bases respectively, with 20 bases between them. This CDR3 contains 17 residues. The germline gives CDR1 DFQATT, CDR2 SNEGSKA (reference sequence). The CDR3 DNA reads TGCAGTGCTCATCGGACGGGCGGTATTGATAGCAATCAGCCCCAGCATTTT. Its translation is CSAHRTGGIDSNQPQHF.

This clonotype turned up a few times. The J gene is TRBJ2-6, the V gene TRBV29-1, with 9 bases identical to TRBD1. Germline values: CDR1 SQVTM, CDR2 ANQGSEA. V lost 7 bases and J lost 0; bases outside the gene matches: 7. The CDR3 has 16 amino acids. The CDR3 DNA follows: TGCAGCGCTTGGGACAGGGCCCTCTCTGGGGCCAACGTCCTGACTTTC. Translation gives CSAWDRALSGANVLTF.

About this clonotype: A single base separates this from a much larger clone, so it may be a read error. This chain joins TRBV6-5 and TRBJ1-1, with D unresolved. Trimming pared 10 bases from V and 7 bases from J, leaving 16 bases between. Per germline, CDR1 MNHEY and CDR2 SVGAGI. The CDR3 length is 12 residues. CDR3 nucleotides: TGTGCCATTCGGGCCCGAGCGGGTGAAGCTTTCTTT. Encoded protein: CAIRARAGEAFF.

This clonotype was picked up many times. This chain uses TRBV4-3 with TRBJ2-7; D gene uncertain. The length of the CDR3 is 14 residues. From germline, CDR1 is LGHNA and CDR2 YSLEER. V was pared by 0 bases and J by 6 bases, with 12 bases between. The CDR3 region has the DNA TGCGCCAGCAGCCAAGAAAAGCTAAGTACCGAGCAGTACTTC. Translation gives CASSQEKLSTEQYF.

This clonotype was detected ten times or more. The rearrangement joins TRBV29-1 to TRBJ2-5; D uncertain. CDR3 length: 14 residues. Germline CDR1 reads SQVTM; CDR2 reads ANQGSEA. Trimming took 3 bases from V and 5 from J, leaving 16 bases between them. DNA of the CDR3: TGCAGCGTTGAGGGCCCTTTTATTGTCGAGACCCAGTACTTC. It translates to CSVEGPFIVETQYF.

To note about this clonotype: This sequence may be a read error, since a much larger clone differs from it by one base. The chain recombines TRBV9 with TRBJ2-3, with TRBD2 matching over 14 bases. The CDR3 sequence is 19 residues long. Per germline, CDR1 SGDLS and CDR2 YYNGEE. CDR3 in DNA: TGTGCCAGCAGCGGCTCCGGGACTAGCGGGGGATGGAGCACAAATACGCAGTATTTT. Encoded protein: CASSGSGTSGGWSTNTQYF.

This clonotype was seen ten or more times. V usage is TRBV12-3 or TRBV12-4 and J usage is TRBJ1-5; TRBD1 agrees at 7 bases. Losses at the gene ends were 5 bases for V and 4 bases for J; bases not matched to a gene: 8. The CDR3 sequence is 15 residues long. The chain's CDR3 is CASSLGTQGNQPQHF. Written as DNA, the CDR3 is TGTGCCAGCAGTCTCGGCACACAGGGGAATCAGCCCCAGCATTTT.

Comment on this clonotype: Given a much more abundant clone one base away, this may be a read error. No conserved phenylalanine or tryptophan ends this CDR3, so it is likely a read error. The V and J genes are TRBV28 and TRBJ2-7; perhaps TRBD2 as D (7 bases). There are 15 residues in the CDR3. With 3 bases removed from V and 6 bases from J, the gap between germline ends came to 18 bases. Germline V gene data show CDR1 as MDHEN and CDR2 as SYDVKM. The CDR3 here is CASSFRGARKAEQYS. Written as DNA, the CDR3 is TGTGCCAGCAGTTTTCGGGGGGCGCGGAAGGCCGAGCAGTACTCC.

Many counts were recorded for this clonotype. The V call is TRBV6-1, the J call TRBJ2-5, with D possibly being TRBD1 (5 bases). Germline CDR1 MNHNS, CDR2 SASEGT. Trimming took 3 bases from V and 3 from J, leaving 8 bases between them. The CDR3 is 13 residues long. CDR3: CASSDRVKETQYF. The CDR3 DNA reads TGTGCCAGCAGTGACAGGGTGAAAGAGACCCAGTACTTC.

The rearrangement uses TRBV19 and TRBJ1-5, with D tentatively TRBD1 (5 bases). In germline, CDR1 is LNHDA, CDR2 SQIVND (reference sequence). Trimming took off 8 bases at V and 3 bases at J, with 17 bases between the two ends. This CDR3 comprises 15 residues. The DNA of the CDR3 is TGTGCCAGTTTACCCTCCGACAGCATCAATCAGCCCCAGCATTTT. Translated: CASLPSDSINQPQHF.